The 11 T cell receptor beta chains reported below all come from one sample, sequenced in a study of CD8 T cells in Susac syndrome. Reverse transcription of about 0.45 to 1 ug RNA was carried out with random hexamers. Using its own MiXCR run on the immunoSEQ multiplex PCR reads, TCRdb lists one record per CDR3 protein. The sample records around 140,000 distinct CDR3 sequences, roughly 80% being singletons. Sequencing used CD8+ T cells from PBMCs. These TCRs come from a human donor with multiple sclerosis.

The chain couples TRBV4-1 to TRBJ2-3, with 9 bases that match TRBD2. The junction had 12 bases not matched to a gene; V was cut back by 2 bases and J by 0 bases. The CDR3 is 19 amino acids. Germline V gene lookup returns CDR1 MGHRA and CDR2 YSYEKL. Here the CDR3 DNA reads TGCGCCAGCAGCCAACTACAAGGGGGGGGGACTAGCAGCACAGATACGCAGTATTTT. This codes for CASSQLQGGGTSSTDTQYF.

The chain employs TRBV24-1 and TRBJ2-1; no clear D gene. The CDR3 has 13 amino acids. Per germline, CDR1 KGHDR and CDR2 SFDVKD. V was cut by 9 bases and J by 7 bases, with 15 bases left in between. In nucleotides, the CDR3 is TGTGCCACCCACTCGGGCGCGGCTAATGAGCAGTTCTTC. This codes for CATHSGAANEQFF.

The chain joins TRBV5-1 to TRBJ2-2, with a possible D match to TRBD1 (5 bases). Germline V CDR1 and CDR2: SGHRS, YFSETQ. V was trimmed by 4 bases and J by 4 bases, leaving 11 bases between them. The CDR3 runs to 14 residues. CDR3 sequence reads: CASSPNRITGELFF. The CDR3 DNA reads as TGCGCCAGCAGCCCAAACAGGATCACCGGGGAGCTGTTTTTT. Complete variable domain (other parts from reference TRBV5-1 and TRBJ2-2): KAGVTQTPRYLIKTRGQQVTLSCSPISGHRSVSWYQQTPGQGLQFLFEYFSETQRNKGNFPGRFSGRQFSNSRSEMNVSTLELGDSALYLCASSPNRITGELFFGEGSRLTVL.

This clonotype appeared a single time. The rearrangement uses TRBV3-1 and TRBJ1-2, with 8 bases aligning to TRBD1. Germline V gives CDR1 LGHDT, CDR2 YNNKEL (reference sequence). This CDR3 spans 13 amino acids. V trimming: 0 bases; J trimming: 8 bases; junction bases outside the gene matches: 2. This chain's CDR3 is CASSQDSGGGYTF. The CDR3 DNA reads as TGTGCCAGCAGCCAAGATTCAGGGGGCGGCTACACCTTC.

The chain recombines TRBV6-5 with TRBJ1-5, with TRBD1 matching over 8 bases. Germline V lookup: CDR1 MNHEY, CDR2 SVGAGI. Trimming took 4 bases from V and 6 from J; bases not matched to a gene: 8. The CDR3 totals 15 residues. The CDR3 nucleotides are TGTGCCAGCAGTTTACCCGGTACAGGGGGTCAGCCCCAGCATTTT. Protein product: CASSLPGTGGQPQHF.

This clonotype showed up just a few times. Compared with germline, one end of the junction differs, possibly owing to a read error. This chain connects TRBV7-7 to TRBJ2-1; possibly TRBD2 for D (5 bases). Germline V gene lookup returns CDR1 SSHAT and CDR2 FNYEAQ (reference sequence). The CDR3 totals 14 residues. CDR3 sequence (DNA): TGTGCTAGCAGCCCCTCGGGGTCTTACAATGAGCAGTTCTTC. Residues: CASSPSGSYNEQFF.

The chain's CDR3 is CSATPGLSNSPLHF. In nucleotides, the CDR3 is TGCAGTGCTACTCCGGGCCTAAGTAATTCACCCCTCCACTTT. This sequence joins TRBV20-1 and TRBJ1-6; no clear D gene. V was trimmed by 4 bases and J by 6 bases, leaving 13 bases between them. The CDR3 loop spans 14 amino acids. Germline V lookup: CDR1 DFQATT, CDR2 SNEGSKA (reference sequence).

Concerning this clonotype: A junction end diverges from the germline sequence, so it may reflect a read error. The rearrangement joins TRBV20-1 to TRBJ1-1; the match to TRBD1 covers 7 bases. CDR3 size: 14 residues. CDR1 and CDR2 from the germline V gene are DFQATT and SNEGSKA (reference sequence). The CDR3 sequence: CSARDRESDTEAFF. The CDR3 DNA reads TGCAGTGCCAGAGACAGGGAATCGGACACTGAAGCTTTCTTT.

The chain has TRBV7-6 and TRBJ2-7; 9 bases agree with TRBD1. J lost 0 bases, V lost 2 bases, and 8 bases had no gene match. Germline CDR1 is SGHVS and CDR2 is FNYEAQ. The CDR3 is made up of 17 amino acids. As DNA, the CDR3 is TGTGCCAGCAGCTTACCCGAGGGACAGGGCATCTCCTACGAGCAGTACTTC. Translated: CASSLPEGQGISYEQYF.

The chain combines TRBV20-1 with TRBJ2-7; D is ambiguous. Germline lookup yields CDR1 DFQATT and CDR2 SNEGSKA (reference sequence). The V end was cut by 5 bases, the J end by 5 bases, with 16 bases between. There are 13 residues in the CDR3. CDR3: CSAPKAPRNEQYF. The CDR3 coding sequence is TGCAGTGCTCCCAAAGCCCCCAGGAACGAGCAGTACTTC.

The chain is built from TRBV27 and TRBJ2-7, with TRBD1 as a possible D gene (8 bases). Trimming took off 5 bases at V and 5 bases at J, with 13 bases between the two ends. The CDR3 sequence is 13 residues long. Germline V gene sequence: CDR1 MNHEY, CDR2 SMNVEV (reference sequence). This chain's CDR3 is CASSEQGGNEQYF. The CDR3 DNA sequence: TGTGCCAGCAGTGAACAGGGGGGGAACGAGCAGTACTTC.